This TCR beta chain was documented in a study of shared clonotypes between healthy human individuals. CD45RO-negative, CCR7-selected cells formed the naive CD8 fraction, which excluded terminally differentiated effector memory CD45RA+ cells. Per germline, CDR1 SGHAT and CDR2 FQNNGV. V dropped 1 base and J dropped 0 bases, with 17 bases sitting between them. The CDR3 contains 18 residues. Sequenced by immunoSEQ multiplex PCR; TCRdb stores in-frame clones only, minus some. The profile shows some 2.1 million clones, 93% of them singletons. The sequenced sample was naive CD8+ T cells from PBMCs. The sequence was collected from a man between 18 and 35 years old in good health. Some clones in this sample may be carry-over from other donors' samples. The genes are TRBV11-2 and TRBJ2-3, with D possibly being TRBD1 (7 bases). CDR3 DNA sequence: TGTGCCAGCAGCTTAGCATTGGCAGGGGGGCCGAGCACAGATACGCAGTATTTT. Protein sequence: CASSLALAGGPSTDTQYF.